This passage covers 11 T cell receptor beta chains from one sample sequenced in a study of brain T cells in children with intractable seizures. Libraries were prepared by immunoSEQ multiplex PCR; TCRdb keeps only in-frame clonotypes and omits some of them. This table has under 150,000 clones, approximately 94% appearing once. Sequencing used peripheral blood, obtained at surgery. These TCRs come from a boy under two years old with hemimegalencephaly and intractable seizures.

V and J are TRBV21-1 and TRBJ2-1. TRBV21-1 is given as a pseudogene. The CDR3 covers 14 residues. DNA of the CDR3: TGTGCCAGTGGTCCAGGAGGGGGCTACAATGAGCAGTTCTTC. It translates to CASGPGGGYNEQFF.

The chain's CDR3 is CASSRQGTGTDTQYF. The CDR3, as DNA: TGTGCCAGCAGTCGACAGGGGACGGGGACAGATACGCAGTATTTT. The chain carries TRBV6-4 and TRBJ2-3; TRBD1 agrees at 8 bases. Looked up from germline, CDR1 is MRHNA and CDR2 is SNTAGT. This CDR3 has 15 amino acids. The ends lost 5 bases at V and 3 bases at J; junction bases unmatched: 7.

The chain carries TRBV10-3 and TRBJ2-1; D is unclear. Germline CDR1 is ENHRY and CDR2 is SYGVKD. CDR3 length equals 16 residues. With 0 bases removed from V and 2 bases from J, the gap between germline ends came to 11 bases. The CDR3 region has the DNA TGTGCCATCAGTGAGTCGGTCAGGAACCCCTACAATGAGCAGTTCTTC. Amino acid sequence: CAISESVRNPYNEQFF.

The chain uses TRBV27 and TRBJ2-3; 8 bases map to TRBD2. Germline CDR1 and CDR2: MNHEY and SMNVEV (reference sequence). The CDR3 is 16 residues long. J was trimmed by 4 bases and V by 3 bases; bases with no gene match: 9. Here the CDR3 reads CASSFQGPSGSDTQYF. In nucleotides, the CDR3 is TGTGCCAGCAGTTTCCAGGGACCTAGCGGGTCAGATACGCAGTATTTT.

CDR3 loop: CATSRDPGRDNYGYTF. CDR3 DNA: TGTGCCACCAGCAGAGATCCGGGACGGGATAACTATGGCTACACCTTC. This chain links TRBV15 with TRBJ1-2; D might be TRBD1 (5 bases). Looked up from germline, CDR1 is LNHNV and CDR2 is YYDKDF (reference sequence). There are 16 residues in the CDR3. Trimming removed 0 bases from V and 1 base from J, with 12 bases in between.

The rearrangement links TRBV7-9 to TRBJ2-7; 9 bases line up with TRBD1. Germline V gene data show CDR1 as SEHNR and CDR2 as FQNEAQ (reference sequence). This CDR3 spans 18 amino acids. V shed 1 base and J 0 bases; nucleotides not matched to a gene: 10. The CDR3 bases are TGTGCCAGCAGCTTAGGAGGACAGGGGCCCCACTCCTCCTACGAGCAGTACTTC. Translating gives CASSLGGQGPHSSYEQYF. The full variable domain, rest sourced from reference TRBV7-9 and TRBJ2-7, is DTGVSQNPRHKITKRGQNVTFRCDPISEHNRLYWYRQTLGQGPEFLTYFQNEAQLEKSRLLSDRFSAERPKGSFSTLEIQRTEQGDSAMYLCASSLGGQGPHSSYEQYFGPGTRLTVT.

The CDR3 protein is CASSVVGQGEQYF. DNA for the CDR3: TGTGCCAGCAGTGTCGTAGGACAGGGCGAGCAGTACTTC. The genes are TRBV25-1 and TRBJ2-7; 8 bases fit TRBD1. The germline gives CDR1 MGHDK, CDR2 SYGVNS. J was trimmed by 6 bases and V by 4 bases; bases with no gene match: 5. This CDR3 spans 13 amino acids.

The J gene is TRBJ1-2, the V gene TRBV7-9; unclear D gene. Per the germline V gene, CDR1 is SEHNR and CDR2 is FQNEAQ (reference sequence). The ends were cut back, 0 bases at V and 8 bases at J, with 7 bases in the middle. The CDR3 runs to 12 residues. The CDR3 sequence is CASSLAQSGYTF. The CDR3 DNA reads TGTGCCAGCAGCTTAGCGCAGAGCGGCTACACCTTC. Variable domain in full (rest from reference TRBV7-9 and TRBJ1-2): DTGVSQNPRHKITKRGQNVTFRCDPISEHNRLYWYRQTLGQGPEFLTYFQNEAQLEKSRLLSDRFSAERPKGSFSTLEIQRTEQGDSAMYLCASSLAQSGYTFGSGTRLTVV.

V gene TRBV10-2 combines with J gene TRBJ2-3; no firm D call. Germline-derived CDR1 and CDR2 are WSHSY and SAAADI. CDR3 length equals 13 residues. V was shortened by 2 bases and J by 1 base, with 4 bases between the two germline ends. In DNA form, the CDR3 reads TGCGCCAGCAGTGAGAAGCGCACAGATACGCAGTATTTT. It translates to CASSEKRTDTQYF.

The chain links TRBV4-2 to TRBJ2-7; 11 positions match TRBD1. Germline V lookup: CDR1 LGHNA, CDR2 YNFKEQ. This CDR3 region has 14 residues. The J segment lost 6 bases and the V segment lost 0 bases, leaving 1 base of the junction unmatched. The CDR3 coding sequence is TGTGCCAGCAGCCAAGAAGGGACAGGGGGCGAGCAGTACTTC. This sequence encodes CASSQEGTGGEQYF.

The chain recombines TRBV7-9 with TRBJ1-6; 7 positions match TRBD1. Germline assignment: CDR1 SEHNR and CDR2 FQNEAQ (reference sequence). The CDR3 has 15 amino acids. The junction had 7 bases not matched to a gene; V was cut back by 5 bases and J by 6 bases. The CDR3 DNA reads TGTGCCAGCAGCCCTCGGGACAGCCGTAATTCACCCCTCCACTTT. This sequence encodes CASSPRDSRNSPLHF.